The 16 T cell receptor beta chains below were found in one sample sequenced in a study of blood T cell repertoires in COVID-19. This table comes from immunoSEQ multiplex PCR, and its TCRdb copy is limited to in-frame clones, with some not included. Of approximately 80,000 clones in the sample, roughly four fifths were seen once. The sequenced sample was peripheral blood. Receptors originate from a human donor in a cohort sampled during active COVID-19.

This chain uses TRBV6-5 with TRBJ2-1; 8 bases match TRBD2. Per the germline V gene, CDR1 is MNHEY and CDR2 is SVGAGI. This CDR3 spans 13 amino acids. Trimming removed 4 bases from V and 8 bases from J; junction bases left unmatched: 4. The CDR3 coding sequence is TGTGCCAGCAGTTCACGGACTAGCTATGAGCAGTTCTTC. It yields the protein CASSSRTSYEQFF.

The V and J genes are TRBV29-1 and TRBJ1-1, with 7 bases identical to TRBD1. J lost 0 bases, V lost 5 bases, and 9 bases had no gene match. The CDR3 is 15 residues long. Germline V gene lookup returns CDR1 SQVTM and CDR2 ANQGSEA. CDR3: CSVTLAGQLNTEAFF. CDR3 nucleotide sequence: TGCAGCGTTACCCTGGCGGGACAGTTGAACACTGAAGCTTTCTTT.

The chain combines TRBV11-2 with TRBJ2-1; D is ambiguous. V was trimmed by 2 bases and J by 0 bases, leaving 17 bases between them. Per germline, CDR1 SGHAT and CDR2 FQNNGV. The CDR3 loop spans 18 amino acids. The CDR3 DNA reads TGTGCCAGCAGCTTATCCACTGTGAGAGGCAGCTCCTACAATGAGCAGTTCTTC. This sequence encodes CASSLSTVRGSSYNEQFF.

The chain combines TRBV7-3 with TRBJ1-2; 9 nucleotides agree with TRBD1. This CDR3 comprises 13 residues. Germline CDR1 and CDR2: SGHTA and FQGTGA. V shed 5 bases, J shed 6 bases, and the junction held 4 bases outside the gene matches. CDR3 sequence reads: CASSPRTGDGYTF. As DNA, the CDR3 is TGTGCCAGCAGCCCCCGGACAGGGGATGGCTACACCTTC.

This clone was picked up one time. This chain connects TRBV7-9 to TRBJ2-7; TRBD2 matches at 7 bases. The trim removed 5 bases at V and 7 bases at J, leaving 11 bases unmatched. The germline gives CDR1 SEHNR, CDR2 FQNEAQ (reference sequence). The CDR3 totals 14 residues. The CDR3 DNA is TGTGCCAGCAGCACCGCCGGGGGAGGGAAGGAGCAGTACTTC. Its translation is CASSTAGGGKEQYF. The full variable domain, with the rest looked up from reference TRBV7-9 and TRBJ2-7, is DTGVSQNPRHKITKRGQNVTFRCDPISEHNRLYWYRQTLGQGPEFLTYFQNEAQLEKSRLLSDRFSAERPKGSFSTLEIQRTEQGDSAMYLCASSTAGGGKEQYFGPGTRLTVT.

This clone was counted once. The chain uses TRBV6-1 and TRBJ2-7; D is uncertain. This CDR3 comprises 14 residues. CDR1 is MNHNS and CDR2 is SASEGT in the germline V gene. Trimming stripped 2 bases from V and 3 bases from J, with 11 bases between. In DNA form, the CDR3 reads TGTGCCAGCAGTGAATGGGCAGTTCACTACGAGCAGTACTTC. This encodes CASSEWAVHYEQYF.

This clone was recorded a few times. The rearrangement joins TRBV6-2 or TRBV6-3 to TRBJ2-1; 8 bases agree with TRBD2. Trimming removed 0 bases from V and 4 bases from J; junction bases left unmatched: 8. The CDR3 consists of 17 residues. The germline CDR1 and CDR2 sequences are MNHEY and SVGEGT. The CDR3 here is CASSYSPPGGPYNEQFF. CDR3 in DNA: TGTGCCAGCAGTTACTCCCCCCCGGGGGGGCCATACAATGAGCAGTTCTTC.

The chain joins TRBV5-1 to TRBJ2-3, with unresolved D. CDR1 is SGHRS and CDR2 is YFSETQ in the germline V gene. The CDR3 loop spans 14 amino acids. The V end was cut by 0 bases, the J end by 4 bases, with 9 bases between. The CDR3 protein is CASSLAVAPDTQYF. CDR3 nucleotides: TGCGCCAGCAGCTTGGCGGTAGCACCAGATACGCAGTATTTT.

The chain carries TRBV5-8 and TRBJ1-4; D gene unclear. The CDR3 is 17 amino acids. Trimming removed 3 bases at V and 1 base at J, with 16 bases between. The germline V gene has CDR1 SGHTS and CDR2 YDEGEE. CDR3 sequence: CASSYRPGRRTNEKLFF. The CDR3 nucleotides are TGTGCCAGCAGCTACCGACCCGGGAGGAGAACTAATGAAAAACTGTTTTTT.

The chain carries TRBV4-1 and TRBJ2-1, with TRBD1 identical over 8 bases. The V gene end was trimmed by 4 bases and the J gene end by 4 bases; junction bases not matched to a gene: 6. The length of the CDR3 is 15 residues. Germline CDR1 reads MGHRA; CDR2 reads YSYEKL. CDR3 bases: TGCGCCAGCAGCCCACCGGGACAGGCATACAATGAGCAGTTCTTC. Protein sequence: CASSPPGQAYNEQFF.

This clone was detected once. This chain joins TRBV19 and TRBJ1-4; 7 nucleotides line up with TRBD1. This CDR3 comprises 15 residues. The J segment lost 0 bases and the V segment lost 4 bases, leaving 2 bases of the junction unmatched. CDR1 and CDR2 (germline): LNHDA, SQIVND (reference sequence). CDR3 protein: CASSTTGATNEKLFF. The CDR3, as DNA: TGTGCCAGTAGTACCACAGGGGCAACTAATGAAAAACTGTTTTTT.

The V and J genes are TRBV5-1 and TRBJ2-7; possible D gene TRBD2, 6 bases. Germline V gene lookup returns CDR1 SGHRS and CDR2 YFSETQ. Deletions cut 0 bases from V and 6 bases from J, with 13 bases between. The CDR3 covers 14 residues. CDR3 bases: TGCGCCAGCAGCTTGGCCAAGGGACTTGGCGAGCAGTACTTC. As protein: CASSLAKGLGEQYF.

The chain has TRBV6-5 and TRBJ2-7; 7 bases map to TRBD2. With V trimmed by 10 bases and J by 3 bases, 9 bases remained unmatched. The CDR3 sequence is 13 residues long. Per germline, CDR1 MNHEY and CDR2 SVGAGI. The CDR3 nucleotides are TGTGCCACCCGGTCTGCGGGAGTCTACGAGCAGTACTTC. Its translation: CATRSAGVYEQYF.

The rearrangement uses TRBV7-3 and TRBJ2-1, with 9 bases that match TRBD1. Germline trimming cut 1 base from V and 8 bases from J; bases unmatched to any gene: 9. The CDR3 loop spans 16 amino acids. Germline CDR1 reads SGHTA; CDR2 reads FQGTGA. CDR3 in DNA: TGTGCCAGCAGCTTAAATGGGGGACAGGGCCGGGATGAGCAGTTCTTC. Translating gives CASSLNGGQGRDEQFF. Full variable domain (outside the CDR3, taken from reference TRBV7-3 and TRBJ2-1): GAGVSQTPSNKVTEKGKYVELRCDPISGHTALYWYRQSLGQGPEFLIYFQGTGAADDSGLPNDRFFAVRPEGSVSTLKIQRTERGDSAVYLCASSLNGGQGRDEQFFGPGTRLTVL.

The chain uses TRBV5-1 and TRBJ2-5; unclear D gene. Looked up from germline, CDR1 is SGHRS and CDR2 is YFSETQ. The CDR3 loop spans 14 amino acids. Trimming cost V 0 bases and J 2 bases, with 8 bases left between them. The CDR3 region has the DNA TGCGCCAGCAGCTTGGGGCTGGCACAAGAGACCCAGTACTTC. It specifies CASSLGLAQETQYF.

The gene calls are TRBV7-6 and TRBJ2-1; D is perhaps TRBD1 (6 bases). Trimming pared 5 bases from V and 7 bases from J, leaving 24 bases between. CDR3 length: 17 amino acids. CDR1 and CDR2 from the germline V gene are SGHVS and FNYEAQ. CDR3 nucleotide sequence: TGTGCCAGCAGCCCTAGATCCGGGACACCCTTCACGAATGAGCAGTTCTTC. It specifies CASSPRSGTPFTNEQFF.